A selection of T cell receptor beta chains follows, all from one sample in a study of CD4 T cells in relation to SARS-CoV-2 and coronaviruses. Data came from immunoSEQ multiplex PCR; TCRdb stores just in-frame clones and leaves some out. The table shows approximately 25,000 clones, with less than 75% occurring only once. These receptors have no identified antigens. The sequenced sample was CD4+ T cells from PBMCs, cultured in vitro. Receptors were obtained from a human donor in good health. Each CDR3 is given with its conserved first and last residue. The order of the fields is V gene, D gene, clone size, J gene, CDR3 DNA, CDR3 protein. The D gene is left open where the match is weak. Rows give clone size only sometimes, using once, few, many, or a class for an expanded clone.

TRBV14	.	.	TRBJ1-3	TGTGCCAGCAGCCGGGACATTGGAAACACCATATATTTT	CASSRDIGNTIYF
TRBV9	TRBD1	.	TRBJ1-2	TGTGCCAGCAGCGGCCGACAGGGCAAGTACGCGGATTCCTACTATGGCTACACCTTC	CASSGRQGKYADSYYGYTF
TRBV5-4	TRBD1	few	TRBJ1-1	TGTGCCAGCAGCCCCGGACAGGGGAACACTGAAGCTTTCTTT	CASSPGQGNTEAFF
TRBV6-5	.	once	TRBJ2-1	TGTGCCAGCGCTCCTGTCCAGGGGGGGAATGAGCAGTTCTTC	CASAPVQGGNEQFF
TRBV25-1	TRBD2	.	TRBJ2-3	TGTGCCAGCGGATGGACTAGCGCCTTCACAGATACGCAGTATTTT	CASGWTSAFTDTQYF
TRBV30	.	.	TRBJ2-7	TGTGCCTGGAGTGCTTCAGAAGAGCAGTACTTC	CAWSASEEQYF
TRBV7-2	.	.	TRBJ2-2	TGTGCCAGCAGCCCAAGGGGGAGCTACACCGGGGAGCTGTTTTTT	CASSPRGSYTGELFF
TRBV6-2/TRBV6-3	.	.	TRBJ2-3	TGTGCCAGCAGTTACGGGGGGACAGCTAGCACAGATACGCAGTATTTT	CASSYGGTASTDTQYF
TRBV18	.	once	TRBJ1-1	TGTGCCAGCTCAAGGACGGAGAACACTGAAGCTTTCTTT	CASSRTENTEAFF
TRBV12-3/TRBV12-4	TRBD2	.	TRBJ2-5	TGTGCCAGCAGTTATGGGGGGGAAGAGACCCAGTACTTC	CASSYGGEETQYF
TRBV6-5	.	few	TRBJ2-1	TGTGCCAGCAGCCTTAGCCAGGGAGGTTGGAATGAGCAGTTCTTC	CASSLSQGGWNEQFF
TRBV11-2	TRBD1	.	TRBJ1-1	TGTGCCAGCAGCTTAGGTGGGACAGGGAGTCCTGAAGCTTTCTTT	CASSLGGTGSPEAFF
TRBV5-1	.	few	TRBJ1-2	TGCGCCAGCAGCGAAGACGGGGCGTGGGAGTCCAGCTATGGCTACACCTTC	CASSEDGAWESSYGYTF
TRBV18	.	.	TRBJ1-5	TGTGCCAGCTCACCCGTCTACAGGGAGGATCAGCCCCAGCATTTT	CASSPVYREDQPQHF
TRBV30	.	.	TRBJ2-2	TGTGCCTGGAGGAGGGCGGGCACCGGGGAGCTGTTTTTT	CAWRRAGTGELFF
TRBV2	.	.	TRBJ2-1	TGTGCCAGCAGTGAAGACGGGGGCTCCTACAATGAGCAGTTCTTC	CASSEDGGSYNEQFF
TRBV5-1	TRBD2	few	TRBJ2-3	TGCGCCAGCAGCTTGACTAGCGGGAGCACAGATACGCAGTATTTT	CASSLTSGSTDTQYF
TRBV7-2	.	once	TRBJ1-6	TGTGCCAGCAGCTTAGTACAGGGAGCCTTATCCTATAATTCACCCCTCCACTTT	CASSLVQGALSYNSPLHF
TRBV18	.	.	TRBJ2-6	TGTGCCAGCTCACCATCTGGGGCCAACGTCCTGACTTTC	CASSPSGANVLTF
TRBV5-1	TRBD2	few	TRBJ2-7	TGCGCCAGCAGCCGTCCGGGACTAGCGGGAGCTTCCAACGAGCAGTACTTC	CASSRPGLAGASNEQYF
TRBV24-1	.	.	TRBJ1-3	TGTGCCACCAGTGGATCCTCGGGATCTGGAAACACCATATATTTT	CATSGSSGSGNTIYF
TRBV20-1	.	.	TRBJ1-1	TGCAGTGCCCCCCTGAACACTGAAGCTTTCTTT	CSAPLNTEAFF
TRBV2	.	once	TRBJ1-1	TGTGCCAGCAGTGAAAGGCAGGGACAATACTTT	CASSERQGQYF
TRBV19	TRBD1	few	TRBJ1-5	TGTGCCAGTAGTATTTCAGGGGGCTATCAGCCCCAGCATTTT	CASSISGGYQPQHF
TRBV6-6	.	few	TRBJ2-7	TGTGCCAGCAGTTACTCTTTCTACGAGCAGTACTTC	CASSYSFYEQYF
TRBV29-1	TRBD1	.	TRBJ2-5	TGCAGCGCCGACCAGGGGGCGTTGGGAGAGACCCAGTACTTC	CSADQGALGETQYF
TRBV7-9	.	few	TRBJ2-7	TGTGCCAGCAGCCTGAACAGGGATCCCCCCTACGAGCAGTACTTC	CASSLNRDPPYEQYF
TRBV10-1	TRBD2	.	TRBJ2-5	TGCGCCAGCAGTGATGGTTCTAGCGGGACAGAGACCCAGTACTTC	CASSDGSSGTETQYF
TRBV9	.	.	TRBJ2-5	TGTGCCAGCAGCGAGACAGTAAAAGAGACCCAGTACTTC	CASSETVKETQYF
TRBV7-3	TRBD1	.	TRBJ2-2	TGTGCCAGCAGCTTATTGACAGGGGGTTCCGGGGAGCTGTTTTTT	CASSLLTGGSGELFF
TRBV6-2/TRBV6-3	TRBD1	.	TRBJ1-5	TGTGCCAGCAGTTACACGATAGGACAGGGAATCCTTCAGCCCCAGCATTTT	CASSYTIGQGILQPQHF
TRBV29-1	.	.	TRBJ1-2	TGCAGCGTGCCTACCAATGGCTACACCTTC	CSVPTNGYTF
TRBV10-3	.	.	TRBJ2-7	TGTGCCATCAGTGAGTCGTGGACGGTGTCCTACGAGCAGTACTTC	CAISESWTVSYEQYF
TRBV29-1	TRBD2	.	TRBJ2-1	TGCAGCGTTGAAAAGCGGGAGGGCGGTGATGAGCAGTTCTTC	CSVEKREGGDEQFF
TRBV7-3	TRBD1	.	TRBJ1-1	TGTGCCAGCAGCCCGAGGACAGGTACTGAAGCTTTCTTT	CASSPRTGTEAFF
TRBV5-1	.	.	TRBJ1-5	TGCGCCAGCAGCCTTGGAAATGATCAGCCCCAGCATTTT	CASSLGNDQPQHF
TRBV7-3	.	.	TRBJ1-3	TGTGCCAGCAGCCAGGGTGCAGGCTCTGGAAACACCATATATTTT	CASSQGAGSGNTIYF
TRBV5-4	.	.	TRBJ1-4	TGTGCCAGCAGCTTGGACAGCGGGCGTGAAAAACTGTTTTTT	CASSLDSGREKLFF
TRBV28	TRBD1	.	TRBJ1-4	TGTGCCAGCACCGAAACCGGGACAGGGGTCTTGGGAAAACTGTTTTTT	CASTETGTGVLGKLFF
TRBV5-1	TRBD1	.	TRBJ2-3	TGCGCCAGCAGCTCAGAGGACAGGGGAATAGATACGCAGTATTTT	CASSSEDRGIDTQYF
TRBV6-1	TRBD1	.	TRBJ1-3	TGTGCCAGCAGTGAACGCCCGGACAGGGGAAACACCATATATTTT	CASSERPDRGNTIYF
TRBV20-1	.	.	TRBJ2-5	TGCAGTGCTAAACGAAAGACCCAGTACTTC	CSAKRKTQYF
TRBV18	.	.	TRBJ2-2	TGTGCCAGCTCACCACCTTCTAACGGAGGAACCGGGGAGCTGTTTTTT	CASSPPSNGGTGELFF
TRBV2	.	.	TRBJ2-1	TGTGCCAGCAGGTCCAACCTAGGGAACAATGAGCAGTTCTTC	CASRSNLGNNEQFF
TRBV6-5	.	.	TRBJ1-5	TGTGCCAGCAGTTCTGTGTCTGGGCAGCCCCAGCATTTT	CASSSVSGQPQHF
TRBV28	.	.	TRBJ2-7	TGTGCCAGCAGTGCGGACCCAATTTTGGGCGAGCAGTACTTC	CASSADPILGEQYF
TRBV6-5	TRBD1	.	TRBJ1-2	TGTGCCAGCAGTCAATCCACAGGGGCGAGGGGCTACACCTTC	CASSQSTGARGYTF
TRBV10-3	.	.	TRBJ2-3	TGTGCCATCAGTGAGGGGGACACAGATACGCAGTATTTT	CAISEGDTDTQYF
TRBV18	.	.	TRBJ1-2	TGTGCCAGCTCACCCAATGACAGATATGGCTACACCTTC	CASSPNDRYGYTF
TRBV7-3	.	.	TRBJ2-1	TGTGCCAGCAGCCTTACCCCAAGGGATGAGCAGTTCTTC	CASSLTPRDEQFF
TRBV2	.	.	TRBJ2-2	TGTGCCAGCAGCGCTCAGGGAATTACGAACACCGGGGAGCTGTTTTTT	CASSAQGITNTGELFF
TRBV19	.	few	TRBJ1-1	TGTGCCAGTAGTATAGTCTTTGGGGACCGAGAGAACACTGAAGCTTTCTTT	CASSIVFGDRENTEAFF
TRBV6-1	TRBD1	.	TRBJ2-1	TGTGCCAGCAGTGAAGGGACAGGGGGCTACAATGAGCAGTTCTTC	CASSEGTGGYNEQFF